This T cell receptor (beta chain) was captured in a study of OX40 agonist ivuxolimab in advanced cancers. About the research overall: It was permissible to have had prior anti-PD-1, anti-PD-L1 or anti-CTLA-4 therapy, and approximately 41% had some.

With autoimmune disease history or systemic immunosuppression, patients were excluded. Profiling relied on immunoSEQ multiplex PCR, and the TCRdb table lists in-frame clones only, not all of them. The repertoire has about 53,000 clones, about 88% of them found once; the top ten carry approximately 1.6%. The length of the CDR3 is 15 residues. V lost 1 base to trimming and J lost 9 bases, with 16 bases between them. Germline V gene sequence: CDR1 MGHDK, CDR2 SYGVNS. This receptor was identified in an adult with an advanced solid tumor such as melanoma, head and neck, liver or kidney cancer. This sequence joins TRBV25-1 and TRBJ2-1; D uncertain. The sample here was CD4+ or CD8+ T cells sorted from blood, taken in a trial of the OX40 agonist ivuxolimab. The CDR3 DNA reads as TGTGCCAGCAGTGAATCAGGATCAAGAACCGGTGAGCAGTTCTTC. Its protein is CASSESGSRTGEQFF.